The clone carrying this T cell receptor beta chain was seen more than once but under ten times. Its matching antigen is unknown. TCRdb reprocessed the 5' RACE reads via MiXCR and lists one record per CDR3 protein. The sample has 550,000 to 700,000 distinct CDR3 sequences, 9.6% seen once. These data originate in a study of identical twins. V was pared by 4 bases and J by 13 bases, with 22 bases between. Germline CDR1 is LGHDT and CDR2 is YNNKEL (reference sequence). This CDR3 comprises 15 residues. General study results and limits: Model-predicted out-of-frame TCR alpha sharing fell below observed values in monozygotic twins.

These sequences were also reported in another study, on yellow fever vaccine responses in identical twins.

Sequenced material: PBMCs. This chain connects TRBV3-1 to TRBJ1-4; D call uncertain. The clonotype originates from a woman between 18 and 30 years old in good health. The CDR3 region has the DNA TGTGCCAGCAGCCCCGAGGCCCTCCGGGTAGGTGGACTGTTTTTT. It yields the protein CASSPEALRVGGLFF.